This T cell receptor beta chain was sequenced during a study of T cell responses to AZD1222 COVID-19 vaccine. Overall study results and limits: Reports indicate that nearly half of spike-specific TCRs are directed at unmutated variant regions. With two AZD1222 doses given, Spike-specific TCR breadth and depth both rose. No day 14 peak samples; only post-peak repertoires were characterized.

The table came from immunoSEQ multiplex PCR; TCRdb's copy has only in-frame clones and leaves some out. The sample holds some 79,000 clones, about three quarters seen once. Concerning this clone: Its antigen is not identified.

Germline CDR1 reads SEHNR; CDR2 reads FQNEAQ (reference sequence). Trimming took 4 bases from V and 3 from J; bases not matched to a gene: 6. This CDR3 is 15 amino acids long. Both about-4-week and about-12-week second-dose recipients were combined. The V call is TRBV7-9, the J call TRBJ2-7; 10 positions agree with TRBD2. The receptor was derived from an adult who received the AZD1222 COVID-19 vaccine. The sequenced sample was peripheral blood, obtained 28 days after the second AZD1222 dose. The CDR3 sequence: CASSSSSGGYYEQYF. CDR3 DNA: TGTGCCAGCAGCTCTTCTAGCGGGGGATACTACGAGCAGTACTTC.